This T cell receptor beta chain was sequenced during a study of cytomegalovirus exposure and HLA in healthy donors. Turning to the study itself: Previous work identified roughly 120 million unique TCR beta sequences from roughly 170 million T cells.

V trimming: 3 bases; J trimming: 5 bases; junction bases outside the gene matches: 5. Germline V gene lookup returns CDR1 KGHSH and CDR2 LQKENI. This CDR3 region has 15 residues. PCR primers comprised 60 Vbeta and 13 Jbeta primers. Produced via immunoSEQ multiplex PCR; TCRdb's table is partial and in-frame only. The sample consists of 100,000 to 150,000 clones, 77% of them appearing once. The sequence derives from a man aged 18 to 30 in good health and CMV-seropositive. The chain has TRBV18 and TRBJ2-1, with 9 bases identical to TRBD2. The sequencing input was PBMCs. CDR3: CASSPTRGGNNEQFF. The CDR3 DNA reads as TGTGCCAGCTCACCTACGCGGGGGGGTAACAATGAGCAGTTCTTC.